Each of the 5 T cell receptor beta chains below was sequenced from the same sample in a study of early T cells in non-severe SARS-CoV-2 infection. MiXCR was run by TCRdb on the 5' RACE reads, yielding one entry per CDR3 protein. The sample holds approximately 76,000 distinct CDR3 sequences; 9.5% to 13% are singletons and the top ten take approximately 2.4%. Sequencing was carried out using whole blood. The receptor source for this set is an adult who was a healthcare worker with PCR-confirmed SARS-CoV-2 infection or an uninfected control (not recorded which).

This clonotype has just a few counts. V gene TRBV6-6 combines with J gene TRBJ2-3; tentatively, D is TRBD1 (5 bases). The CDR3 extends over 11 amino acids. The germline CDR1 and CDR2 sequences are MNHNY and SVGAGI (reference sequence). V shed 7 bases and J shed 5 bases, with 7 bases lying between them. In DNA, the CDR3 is TGTGCCAGCAACCAGGGAGATACGCAGTATTTT. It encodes CASNQGDTQYF.

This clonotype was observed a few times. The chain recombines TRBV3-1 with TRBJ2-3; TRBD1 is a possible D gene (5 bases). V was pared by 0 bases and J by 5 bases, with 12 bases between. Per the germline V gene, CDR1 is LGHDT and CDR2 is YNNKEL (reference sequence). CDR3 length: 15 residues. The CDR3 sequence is CASSQDGQGKDTQYF. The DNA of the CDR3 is TGTGCCAGCAGCCAAGATGGCCAGGGCAAAGATACGCAGTATTTT.

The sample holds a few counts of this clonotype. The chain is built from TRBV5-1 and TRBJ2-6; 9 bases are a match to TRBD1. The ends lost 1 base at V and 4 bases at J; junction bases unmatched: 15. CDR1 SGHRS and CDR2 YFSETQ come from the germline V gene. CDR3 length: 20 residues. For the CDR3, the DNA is TGCGCCAGCAGCTTGTGGCTACCTGGGACAGGGAACGTGGGGGCCAACGTCCTGACTTTC. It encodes CASSLWLPGTGNVGANVLTF.

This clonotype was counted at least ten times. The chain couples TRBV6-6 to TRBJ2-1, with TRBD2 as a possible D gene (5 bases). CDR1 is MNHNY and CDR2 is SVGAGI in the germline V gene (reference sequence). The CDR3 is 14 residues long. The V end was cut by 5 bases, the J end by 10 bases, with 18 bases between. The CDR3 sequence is CASSTRLPSPEQFF. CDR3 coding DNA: TGTGCCAGCAGTACCCGACTACCGAGCCCCGAGCAGTTCTTC.

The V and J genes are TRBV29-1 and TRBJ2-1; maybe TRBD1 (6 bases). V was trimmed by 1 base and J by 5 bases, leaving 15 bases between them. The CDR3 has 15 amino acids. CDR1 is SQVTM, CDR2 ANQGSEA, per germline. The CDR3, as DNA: TGCAGCGTTGAAGGGGAACGGGCAGGGGACAATGAGCAGTTCTTC. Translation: CSVEGERAGDNEQFF.